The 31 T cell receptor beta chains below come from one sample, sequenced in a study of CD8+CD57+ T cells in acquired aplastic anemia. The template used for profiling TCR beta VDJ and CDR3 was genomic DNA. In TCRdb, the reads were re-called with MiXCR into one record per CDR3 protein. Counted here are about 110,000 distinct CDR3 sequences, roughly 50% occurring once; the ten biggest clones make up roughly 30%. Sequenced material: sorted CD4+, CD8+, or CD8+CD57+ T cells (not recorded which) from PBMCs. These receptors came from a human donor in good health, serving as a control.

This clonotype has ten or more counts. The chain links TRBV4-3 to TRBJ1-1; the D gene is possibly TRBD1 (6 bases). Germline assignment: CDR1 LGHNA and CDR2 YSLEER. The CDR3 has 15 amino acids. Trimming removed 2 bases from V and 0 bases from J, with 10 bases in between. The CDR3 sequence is CASSQPGQMNTEAFF. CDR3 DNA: TGCGCCAGCAGCCAACCGGGACAAATGAACACTGAAGCTTTCTTT.

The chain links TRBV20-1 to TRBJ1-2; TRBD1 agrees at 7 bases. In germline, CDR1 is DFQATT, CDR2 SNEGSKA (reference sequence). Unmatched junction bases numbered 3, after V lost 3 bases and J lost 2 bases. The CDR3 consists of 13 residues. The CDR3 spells CSARGTENYGYTF. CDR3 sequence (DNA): TGCAGTGCTAGGGGGACAGAGAACTATGGCTACACCTTC.

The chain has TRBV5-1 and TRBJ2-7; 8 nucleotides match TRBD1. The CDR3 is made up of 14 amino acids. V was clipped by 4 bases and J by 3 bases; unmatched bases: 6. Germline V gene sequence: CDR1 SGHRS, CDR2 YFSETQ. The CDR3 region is CASSADRGNYEQYF. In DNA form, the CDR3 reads TGCGCCAGCAGCGCCGACAGGGGAAACTACGAGCAGTACTTC.

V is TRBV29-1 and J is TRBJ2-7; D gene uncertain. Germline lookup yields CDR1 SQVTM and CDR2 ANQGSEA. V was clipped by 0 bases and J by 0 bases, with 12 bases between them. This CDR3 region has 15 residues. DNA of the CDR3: TGCAGCGTTGAAGATGGAGATTATTACTCCTACGAGCAGTACTTC. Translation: CSVEDGDYYSYEQYF.

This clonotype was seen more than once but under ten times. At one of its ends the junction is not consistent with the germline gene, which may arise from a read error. CDR3 nucleotides: TGTGCCAGCAGTGAAGCGGGCAGGGAGGAGACCCAGCACTTC. Protein sequence: CASSEAGREETQHF. The J gene is TRBJ2-5, the V gene TRBV2; TRBD2 might be the D (6 bases). This CDR3 has 14 amino acids. Germline V gene sequence: CDR1 SNHLY, CDR2 FYNNEI.

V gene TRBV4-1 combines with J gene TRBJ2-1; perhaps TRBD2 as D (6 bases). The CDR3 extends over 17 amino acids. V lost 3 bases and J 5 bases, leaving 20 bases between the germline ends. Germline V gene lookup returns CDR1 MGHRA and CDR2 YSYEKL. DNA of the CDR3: TGCGCCAGCAGCCAGATAACGGGACTTTGGGACGACAATGAGCAGTTCTTC. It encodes CASSQITGLWDDNEQFF.

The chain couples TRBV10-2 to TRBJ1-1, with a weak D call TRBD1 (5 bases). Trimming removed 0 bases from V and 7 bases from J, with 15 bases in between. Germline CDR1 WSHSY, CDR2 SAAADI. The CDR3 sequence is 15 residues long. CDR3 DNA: TGCGCCAGCAGTGAGTCTTACGGGACTAGAGATGAAGCTTTCTTT. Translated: CASSESYGTRDEAFF.

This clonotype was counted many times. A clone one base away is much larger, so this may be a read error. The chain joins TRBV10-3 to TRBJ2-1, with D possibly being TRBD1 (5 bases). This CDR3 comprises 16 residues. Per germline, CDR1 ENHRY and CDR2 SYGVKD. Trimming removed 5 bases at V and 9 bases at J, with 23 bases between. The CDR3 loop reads CAISPRETAEDSEQFF. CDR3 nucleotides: TGTGCCATCAGTCCCCGTGAGACAGCAGAAGACAGTGAGCAGTTCTTC.

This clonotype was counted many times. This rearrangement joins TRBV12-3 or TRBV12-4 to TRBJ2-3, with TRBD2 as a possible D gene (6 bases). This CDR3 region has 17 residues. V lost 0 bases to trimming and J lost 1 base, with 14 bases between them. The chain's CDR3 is CASSLAWGVRGTDTQYF. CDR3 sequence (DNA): TGTGCCAGCAGTTTAGCGTGGGGGGTCAGGGGCACAGATACGCAGTATTTT.

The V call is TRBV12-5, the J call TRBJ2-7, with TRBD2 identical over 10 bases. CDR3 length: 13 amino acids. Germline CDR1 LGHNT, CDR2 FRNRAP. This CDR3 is CAAGLADTYEQYF. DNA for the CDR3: TGTGCCGCTGGACTAGCGGATACCTACGAGCAGTACTTC.

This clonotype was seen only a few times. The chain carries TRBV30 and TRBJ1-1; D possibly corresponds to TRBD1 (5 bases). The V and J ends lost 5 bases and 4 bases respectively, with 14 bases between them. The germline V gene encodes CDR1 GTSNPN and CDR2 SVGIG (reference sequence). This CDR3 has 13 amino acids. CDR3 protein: CAWGDQTPTEAFF. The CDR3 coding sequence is TGTGCCTGGGGGGACCAGACACCCACTGAAGCTTTCTTT. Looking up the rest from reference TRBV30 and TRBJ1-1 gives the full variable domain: SQTIHQWPATLVQPVGSPLSLECTVEGTSNPNLYWYRQAAGRGLQLLFYSVGIGQISSEVPQNLSASRPQDRQFILSSKKLLLSDSGFYLCAWGDQTPTEAFFGQGTRLTVV.

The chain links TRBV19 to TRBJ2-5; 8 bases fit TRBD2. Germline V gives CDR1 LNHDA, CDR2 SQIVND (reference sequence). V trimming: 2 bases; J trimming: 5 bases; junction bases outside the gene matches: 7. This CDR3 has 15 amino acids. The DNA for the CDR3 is TGTGCCAGTAGTATAACAGGCGGGGGGACCGAGACCCAGTACTTC. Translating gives CASSITGGGTETQYF.

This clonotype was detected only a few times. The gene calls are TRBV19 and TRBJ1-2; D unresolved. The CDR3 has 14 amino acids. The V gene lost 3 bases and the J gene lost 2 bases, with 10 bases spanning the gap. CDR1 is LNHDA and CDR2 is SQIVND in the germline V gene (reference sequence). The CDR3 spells CASSIGPGNYGYTF. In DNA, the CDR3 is TGTGCCAGTAGTATCGGTCCGGGGAACTATGGCTACACCTTC. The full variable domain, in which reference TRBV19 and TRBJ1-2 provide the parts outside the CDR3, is DGGITQSPKYLFRKEGQNVTLSCEQNLNHDAMYWYRQDPGQGLRLIYYSQIVNDFQKGDIAEGYSVSREKKESFPLTVTSAQKNPTAFYLCASSIGPGNYGYTFGSGTRLTVV.

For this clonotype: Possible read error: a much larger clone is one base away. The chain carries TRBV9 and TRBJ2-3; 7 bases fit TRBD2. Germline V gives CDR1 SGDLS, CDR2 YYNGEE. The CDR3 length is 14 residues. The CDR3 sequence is CASSPRTSPDTQSF. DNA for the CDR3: TGTGCCAGCAGCCCCCGGACTAGTCCAGATACGCAGTCTTTT.

CDR3 coding DNA: TGTGCCAGCAGCTTAGAGGCCCCTGAAGCTTTCTTT. Protein: CASSLEAPEAFF. The chain links TRBV7-9 to TRBJ1-1; no definite D call. The germline V and J ends were trimmed by 1 base and 6 bases, with 6 bases remaining between them. Germline V gene data show CDR1 as SEHNR and CDR2 as FQNEAQ (reference sequence). The CDR3 covers 12 residues.

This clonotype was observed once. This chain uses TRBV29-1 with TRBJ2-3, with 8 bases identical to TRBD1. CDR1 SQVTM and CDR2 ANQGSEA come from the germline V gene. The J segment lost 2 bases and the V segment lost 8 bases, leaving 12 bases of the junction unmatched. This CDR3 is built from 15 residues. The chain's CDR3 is CSFHGGQEDTDTQYF. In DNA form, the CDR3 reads TGCAGCTTCCATGGGGGACAGGAGGACACAGATACGCAGTATTTT.

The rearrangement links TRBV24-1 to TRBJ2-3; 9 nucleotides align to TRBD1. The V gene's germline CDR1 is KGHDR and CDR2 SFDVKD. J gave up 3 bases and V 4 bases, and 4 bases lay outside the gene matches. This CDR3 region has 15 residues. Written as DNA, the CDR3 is TGTGCCACCAGTGACAACAGGGGGCGAACAGATACGCAGTATTTT. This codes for CATSDNRGRTDTQYF.

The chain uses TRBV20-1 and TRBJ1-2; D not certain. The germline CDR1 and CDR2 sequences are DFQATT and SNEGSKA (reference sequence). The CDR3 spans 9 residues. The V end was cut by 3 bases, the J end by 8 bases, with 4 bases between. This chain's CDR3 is CSARNGYTF. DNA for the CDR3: TGCAGTGCTAGGAACGGCTACACCTTC.

CDR3 sequence: CASSLSVLARNYEQYF. The DNA for the CDR3 is TGTGCCAGCAGTTTATCGGTGCTAGCAAGGAACTACGAGCAGTACTTC. The V and J genes are TRBV27 and TRBJ2-7; weak D call: TRBD2 (5 bases). Germline V CDR1 and CDR2: MNHEY, SMNVEV (reference sequence). This CDR3 region has 16 residues. V dropped 0 bases and J dropped 3 bases, with 15 bases sitting between them.

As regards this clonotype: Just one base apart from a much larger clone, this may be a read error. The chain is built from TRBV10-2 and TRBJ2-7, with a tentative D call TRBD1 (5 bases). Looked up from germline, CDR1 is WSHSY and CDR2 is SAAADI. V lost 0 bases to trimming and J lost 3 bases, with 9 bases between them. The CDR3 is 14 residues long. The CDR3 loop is CASSESAGIYEQYF. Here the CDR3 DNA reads TGCGCCAGCAGTGAGTCGGCAGGGATCTACGAGCAGTACTTC.

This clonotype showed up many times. The CDR3 loop reads CASSSGQYSGNTIYF. The DNA for the CDR3 is TGTGCCAGCAGTTCCGGACAGTACTCTGGAAACACCATATATTTT. The chain carries TRBV6-1 and TRBJ1-3; the D gene is possibly TRBD1 (6 bases). Germline CDR1 is MNHNS and CDR2 is SASEGT. V lost 5 bases and J 0 bases, leaving 11 bases between the germline ends. This CDR3 contains 15 residues.

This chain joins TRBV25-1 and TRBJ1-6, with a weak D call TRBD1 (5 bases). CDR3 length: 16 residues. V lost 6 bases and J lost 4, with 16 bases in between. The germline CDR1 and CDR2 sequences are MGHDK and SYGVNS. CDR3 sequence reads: CASSSWTPAYNSPLHF. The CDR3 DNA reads TGTGCCAGCAGCTCTTGGACACCAGCGTATAATTCACCCCTCCACTTT. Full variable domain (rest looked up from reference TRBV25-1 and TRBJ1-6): EADIYQTPRYLVIGTGKKITLECSQTMGHDKMYWYQQDPGMELHLIHYSYGVNSTEKGDLSSESTVSRIRTEHFPLTLESARPSHTSQYLCASSSWTPAYNSPLHFGNGTRLTVT.

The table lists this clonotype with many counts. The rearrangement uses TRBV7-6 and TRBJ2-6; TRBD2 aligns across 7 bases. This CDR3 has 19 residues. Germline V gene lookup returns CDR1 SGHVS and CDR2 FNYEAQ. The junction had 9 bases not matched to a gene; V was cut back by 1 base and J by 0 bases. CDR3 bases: TGTGCCAGCAGCTTAGGCCGGGGGGAGCCGAGCTCTGGGGCCAACGTCCTGACTTTC. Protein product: CASSLGRGEPSSGANVLTF.

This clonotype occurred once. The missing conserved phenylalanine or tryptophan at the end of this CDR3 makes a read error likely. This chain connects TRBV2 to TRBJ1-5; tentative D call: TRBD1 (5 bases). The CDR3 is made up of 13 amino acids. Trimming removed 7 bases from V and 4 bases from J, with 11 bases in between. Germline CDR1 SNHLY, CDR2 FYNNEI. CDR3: CASTRDLNQPQHL. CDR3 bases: TGTGCCAGCACCCGGGACCTTAATCAGCCCCAGCATCTT.

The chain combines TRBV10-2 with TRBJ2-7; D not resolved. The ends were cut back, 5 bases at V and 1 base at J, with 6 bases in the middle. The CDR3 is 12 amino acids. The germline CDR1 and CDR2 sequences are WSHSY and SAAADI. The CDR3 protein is CASSRSSYEQYF. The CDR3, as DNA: TGCGCCAGCAGTAGGTCGTCCTACGAGCAGTACTTC.

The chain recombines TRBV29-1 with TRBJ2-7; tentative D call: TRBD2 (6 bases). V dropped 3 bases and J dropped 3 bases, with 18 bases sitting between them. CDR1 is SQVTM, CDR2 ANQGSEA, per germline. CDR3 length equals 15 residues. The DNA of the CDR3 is TGCAGCGTTGAGCGGGCGGCGGGGAACTTCTACGAGCAGTACTTC. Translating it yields CSVERAAGNFYEQYF.

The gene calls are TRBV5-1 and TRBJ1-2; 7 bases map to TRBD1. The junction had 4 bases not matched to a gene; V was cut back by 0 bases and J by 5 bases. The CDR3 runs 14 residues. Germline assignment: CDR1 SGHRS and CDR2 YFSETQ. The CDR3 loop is CASSLGDSKYGYTF. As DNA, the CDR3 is TGCGCCAGCAGCTTGGGGGACAGCAAATATGGCTACACCTTC.

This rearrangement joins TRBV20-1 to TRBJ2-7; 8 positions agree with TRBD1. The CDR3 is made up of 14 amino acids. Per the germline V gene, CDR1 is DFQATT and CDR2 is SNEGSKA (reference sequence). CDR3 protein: CSAPLGQASYEQYF. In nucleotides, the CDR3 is TGCAGCGCCCCCCTGGGACAGGCCTCCTACGAGCAGTACTTC.

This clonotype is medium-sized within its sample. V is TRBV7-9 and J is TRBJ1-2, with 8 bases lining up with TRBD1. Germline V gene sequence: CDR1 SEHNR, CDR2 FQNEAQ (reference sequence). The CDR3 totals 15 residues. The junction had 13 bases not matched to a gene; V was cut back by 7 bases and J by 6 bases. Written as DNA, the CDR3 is TGTGCCAGCATCCCCGGTGGGCAGGGGGCCGATGGCTACACCTTC. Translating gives CASIPGGQGADGYTF. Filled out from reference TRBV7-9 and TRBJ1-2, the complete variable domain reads DTGVSQNPRHKITKRGQNVTFRCDPISEHNRLYWYRQTLGQGPEFLTYFQNEAQLEKSRLLSDRFSAERPKGSFSTLEIQRTEQGDSAMYLCASIPGGQGADGYTFGSGTRLTVV.

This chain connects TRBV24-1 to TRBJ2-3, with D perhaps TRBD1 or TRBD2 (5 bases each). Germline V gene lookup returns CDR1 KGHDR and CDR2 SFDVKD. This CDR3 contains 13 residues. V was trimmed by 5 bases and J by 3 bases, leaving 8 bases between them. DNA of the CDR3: TGTGCCACCAGTGGAGGGGCTACAGATACGCAGTATTTT. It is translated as CATSGGATDTQYF.

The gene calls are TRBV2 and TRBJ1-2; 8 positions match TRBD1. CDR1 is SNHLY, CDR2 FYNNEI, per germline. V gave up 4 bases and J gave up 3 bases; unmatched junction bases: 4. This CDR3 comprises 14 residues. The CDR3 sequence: CASSADRVDYGYTF. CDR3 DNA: TGTGCCAGCAGTGCGGACAGGGTGGACTATGGCTACACCTTC.